The 21 T cell receptor beta chains below come from one sample, sequenced in a study of human T cells and chemical hapten exposure. Time point meaning: patch test 3, about 24 weeks after DPC sensitization. Indicated treatment: therapeutic diphenylcyclopropenone sensitization with weekly scalp DPC. TCRdb reprocessed the RACE reads via MiXCR and lists one record per CDR3 protein. The data show over 100,000 distinct CDR3 sequences, with approximately 10% seen just once and under 2.5% held by the top ten. Source: whole blood, taken in connection with sensitization to the hapten diphenylcyclopropenone (DPC). The receptors shown here come from a woman aged 45-65 years with alopecia areata. Some clones in this sample may be carry-over from other donors' samples.

This clonotype was detected many times. The J gene is TRBJ2-1, the V gene TRBV6-1, with TRBD2 matching 8 bases. V shed 1 base, J shed 3 bases, and the junction held 5 bases outside the gene matches. This CDR3 has 16 amino acids. The V gene's germline CDR1 is MNHNS and CDR2 SASEGT. The CDR3 region has the DNA TGTGCCAGCAGTGAAGACGTAGCGGGATACTACAATGAGCAGTTCTTC. Residues: CASSEDVAGYYNEQFF.

The rearrangement joins TRBV12-3 or TRBV12-4 to TRBJ2-3; TRBD2 matches at 9 bases. This CDR3 region has 16 residues. The trim removed 5 bases at V and 4 bases at J, leaving 10 bases unmatched. CDR3 region: CASSPLAGGPPDTQYF. CDR3 coding DNA: TGTGCCAGCAGTCCTCTGGCGGGAGGGCCGCCAGATACGCAGTATTTT.

This clonotype was counted a few times. The chain couples TRBV28 to TRBJ1-2, with D possibly TRBD1 on 6 matching bases. The CDR3 loop spans 14 amino acids. Per germline, CDR1 MDHEN and CDR2 SYDVKM. V was pared by 4 bases and J by 8 bases, with 17 bases between. Here the CDR3 reads CASSSPGQPRGYTF. Written as DNA, the CDR3 is TGTGCCAGCAGTTCACCAGGACAGCCCAGAGGCTACACCTTC.

The rearrangement uses TRBV20-1 and TRBJ2-5, with D possibly being TRBD1 or TRBD2 (6 bases each). CDR3 length: 16 amino acids. The V gene's germline CDR1 is DFQATT and CDR2 SNEGSKA (reference sequence). Trimming took 0 bases from V and 0 from J, leaving 14 bases between them. The CDR3 region is CSAREGRGHDQETQYF. In DNA form, the CDR3 reads TGCAGTGCTAGAGAGGGGCGGGGACACGACCAAGAGACCCAGTACTTC.

The table lists this clonotype with a few counts. The J gene is TRBJ1-3, the V gene TRBV7-7, with D maybe TRBD1 (5 bases). In germline, CDR1 is SSHAT, CDR2 FNYEAQ (reference sequence). The CDR3 consists of 15 residues. Between the trimmed V and J ends, which lost 1 base and 2 bases, there was a span of 9 bases. CDR3 bases: TGTGCCAGCAGCTTAGGGGCGGGGGCTGGAAACACCATATATTTT. It is translated as CASSLGAGAGNTIYF.

This clonotype was observed a few times. This chain joins TRBV20-1 and TRBJ2-3; 8 bases map to TRBD2. CDR1 and CDR2 from the germline V gene are DFQATT and SNEGSKA (reference sequence). The CDR3 totals 15 residues. The V gene end was trimmed by 5 bases and the J gene end by 0 bases; junction bases not matched to a gene: 7. The CDR3: CSALSGSASTDTQYF. The CDR3 bases are TGCAGTGCTTTAAGCGGGAGCGCTAGCACAGATACGCAGTATTTT.

This clonotype has ten or more counts. The V call is TRBV27, the J call TRBJ2-7; D assignment may be TRBD1 or TRBD2 (5 bases each). The V end lost 6 bases, the J end lost 2 bases, and 11 bases lay between the germline ends. CDR1 and CDR2 from the germline V gene are MNHEY and SMNVEV (reference sequence). The CDR3 sequence is 13 residues long. DNA of the CDR3: TGTGCCAGCAGGCCAGGGACCGCCTACGAGCAGTACTTC. Its translation: CASRPGTAYEQYF.

This clonotype was counted many times. This chain links TRBV12-3 or TRBV12-4 with TRBJ2-2; D call uncertain. The CDR3 runs 13 residues. V lost 1 base to trimming and J lost 6 bases, with 6 bases between them. This CDR3 is CASSLGVAGELFF. The CDR3 region has the DNA TGTGCCAGCAGTTTAGGCGTAGCCGGGGAGCTGTTTTTT.

This rearrangement joins TRBV27 to TRBJ1-4; D remains unclear. V dropped 8 bases and J dropped 0 bases, with 10 bases sitting between them. The CDR3 length is 14 residues. Germline CDR1 MNHEY, CDR2 SMNVEV (reference sequence). CDR3 DNA sequence: TGTGCCAGCGGGCGGGCAACAACTAATGAAAAACTGTTTTTT. It yields the protein CASGRATTNEKLFF.

In its sample, this clonotype was seen many times. The CDR3 region is CASTPTGSSYEQYF. CDR3 in DNA: TGTGCCAGCACCCCGACAGGGAGCTCCTACGAGCAGTACTTC. The rearrangement joins TRBV28 to TRBJ2-7; 7 nucleotides agree with TRBD1. Trimming removed 7 bases from V and 0 bases from J; junction bases left unmatched: 6. Germline CDR1 MDHEN, CDR2 SYDVKM. CDR3 length: 14 amino acids.

Worth noting for this clonotype: The CDR3 ends on some other residue instead of the conserved phenylalanine or tryptophan, so this is likely a read error. The V call is TRBV13, the J call TRBJ2-7; D remains unclear. The V gene's germline CDR1 is PRHDT and CDR2 FYEKMQ (reference sequence). The CDR3 has 15 amino acids. V was shortened by 0 bases and J by 2 bases, with 11 bases between the two germline ends. This CDR3 reads CASSLGGHMTYEQYI. The CDR3 DNA follows: TGTGCCAGCAGCTTAGGCGGGCATATGACCTACGAGCAGTACATC.

Many counts were recorded for this clonotype. The gene calls are TRBV7-2 and TRBJ2-2; tentatively, D is TRBD2 (5 bases). CDR1 is SGHTA and CDR2 is FQGNSA in the germline V gene. The V and J ends lost 2 bases and 5 bases respectively, with 15 bases between them. There are 16 residues in the CDR3. The CDR3 DNA follows: TGTGCCAGCAGCTTAAGGAGAGGGTTCAGGACCGGGGAGCTGTTTTTT. The encoded protein is CASSLRRGFRTGELFF.

This clonotype showed up just a few times. The genes are TRBV6-1 and TRBJ2-7; D is unclear. Germline V gene sequence: CDR1 MNHNS, CDR2 SASEGT. The CDR3 length is 12 residues. V lost 3 bases and J 11 bases, leaving 14 bases between the germline ends. DNA of the CDR3: TGTGCCAGCAGTGAGAACGCCGCTATGGAGTACTTC. Protein product: CASSENAAMEYF.

The rearrangement joins TRBV11-2 to TRBJ2-7; 9 nucleotides agree with TRBD1. Germline-derived CDR1 and CDR2 are SGHAT and FQNNGV. The V and J ends lost 5 bases and 3 bases, in that order; junction bases with no gene match: 5. The length of the CDR3 is 14 residues. The CDR3 loop is CASSRTGDIYEQYF. The CDR3 DNA reads TGTGCCAGCAGCCGGACAGGGGATATCTACGAGCAGTACTTC.

The V gene is TRBV7-2, the J gene TRBJ2-3, with D unresolved. The CDR3 is made up of 13 amino acids. Germline CDR1 and CDR2: SGHTA and FQGNSA. Between the trimmed V and J ends, which lost 1 base and 5 bases, there was a span of 7 bases. This CDR3 reads CASSLVGIDTQYF. The CDR3 nucleotides are TGTGCCAGCAGCTTAGTAGGTATAGATACGCAGTATTTT.

The rearrangement joins TRBV21-1 to TRBJ1-5. TRBV21-1 is an annotated pseudogene. The CDR3 has 12 amino acids. This chain's CDR3 is CACRLDNQPQHF. CDR3 in DNA: TGTGCCTGCAGACTTGATAATCAGCCCCAGCATTTT.

V is TRBV7-9 and J is TRBJ1-5, with D possibly being TRBD1 (5 bases). The CDR3 contains 16 residues. V was pared by 2 bases and J by 4 bases, with 15 bases between. Germline V lookup: CDR1 SEHNR, CDR2 FQNEAQ (reference sequence). Here the CDR3 reads CASSLTFRGANQPQHF. Written as DNA, the CDR3 is TGTGCCAGCAGCTTAACGTTCCGAGGGGCGAATCAGCCCCAGCATTTT.

The rearrangement joins TRBV7-3 to TRBJ1-2, with D possibly TRBD1 on 5 matching bases. The germline V gene has CDR1 SGHTA and CDR2 FQGTGA. V was trimmed by 5 bases and J by 7 bases, leaving 14 bases between them. The CDR3 has 13 residues. CDR3 residues: CASSQGGGSGYTF. The DNA of the CDR3 is TGTGCCAGCAGCCAAGGCGGGGGGTCTGGCTACACCTTC. Supplemented by reference TRBV7-3 and TRBJ1-2, the full variable domain reads GAGVSQTPSNKVTEKGKYVELRCDPISGHTALYWYRQSLGQGPEFLIYFQGTGAADDSGLPNDRFFAVRPEGSVSTLKIQRTERGDSAVYLCASSQGGGSGYTFGSGTRLTVV.

In its sample, this clonotype was seen a few times. The gene calls are TRBV2 and TRBJ1-1; no clear D gene. The V gene's germline CDR1 is SNHLY and CDR2 FYNNEI. The CDR3 spans 13 residues. V was cut by 8 bases and J by 0 bases, with 10 bases left in between. The CDR3 coding sequence is TGTGCCAGCCCTGAAGGGATGAACACTGAAGCTTTCTTT. Amino acid sequence: CASPEGMNTEAFF. Filled out from reference TRBV2 and TRBJ1-1, the complete variable domain reads EPEVTQTPSHQVTQMGQEVILRCVPISNHLYFYWYRQILGQKVEFLVSFYNNEISEKSEIFDDQFSVERPDGSNFTLKIRSTKLEDSAMYFCASPEGMNTEAFFGQGTRLTVV.

This clonotype was seen a single time. This chain uses TRBV3-1 with TRBJ2-1; 7 positions agree with TRBD2. The CDR3 spans 13 residues. The germline V gene has CDR1 LGHDT and CDR2 YNNKEL (reference sequence). The V segment lost 4 bases and the J segment 8 bases; nucleotides outside the gene matches: 5. In DNA, the CDR3 is TGTGCCAGCAGCCCGCGACTAGCCGATGAGCAGTTCTTC. This encodes CASSPRLADEQFF.

In this sample, this clonotype turned up a few times. The chain combines TRBV20-1 with TRBJ2-7; a weak D match, TRBD1 (6 bases). This CDR3 has 13 residues. Germline CDR1 reads DFQATT; CDR2 reads SNEGSKA (reference sequence). V shed 5 bases and J shed 5 bases, with 16 bases lying between them. This chain's CDR3 is CSAPRTESNEQYF. CDR3 nucleotide sequence: TGCAGTGCTCCCCGGACAGAATCCAACGAGCAGTACTTC.